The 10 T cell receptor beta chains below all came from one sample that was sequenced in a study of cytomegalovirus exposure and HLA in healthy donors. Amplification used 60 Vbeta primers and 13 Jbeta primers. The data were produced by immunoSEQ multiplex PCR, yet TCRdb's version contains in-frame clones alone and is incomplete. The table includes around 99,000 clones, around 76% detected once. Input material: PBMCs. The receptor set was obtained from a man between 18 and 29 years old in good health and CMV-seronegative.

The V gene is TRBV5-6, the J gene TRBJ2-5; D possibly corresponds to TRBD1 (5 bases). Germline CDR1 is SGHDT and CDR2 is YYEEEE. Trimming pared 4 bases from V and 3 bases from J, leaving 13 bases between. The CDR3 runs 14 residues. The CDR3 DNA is TGTGCCAGCAGCACCTCGGACACCGAAGAGACCCAGTACTTC. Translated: CASSTSDTEETQYF.

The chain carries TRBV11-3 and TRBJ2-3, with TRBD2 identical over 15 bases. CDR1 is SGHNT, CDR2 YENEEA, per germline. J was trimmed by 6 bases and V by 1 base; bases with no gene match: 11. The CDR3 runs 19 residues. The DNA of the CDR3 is TGTGCCAGCAGCTTAGGCGGACTAGCGGGGGGGACCCCCATGGATACGCAGTATTTT. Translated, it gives CASSLGGLAGGTPMDTQYF.

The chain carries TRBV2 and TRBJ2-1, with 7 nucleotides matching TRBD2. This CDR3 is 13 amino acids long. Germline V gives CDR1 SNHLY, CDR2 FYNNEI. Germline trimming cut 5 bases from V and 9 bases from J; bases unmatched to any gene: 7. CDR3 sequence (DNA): TGTGCCAGCAGTACGACTAGCTTTAGTGAGCAGTTCTTC. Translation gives CASSTTSFSEQFF.

CDR3 residues: CASSVGTGTEAFF. In nucleotides, the CDR3 is TGTGCCAGCAGCGTGGGGACAGGGACTGAAGCTTTCTTT. This chain uses TRBV9 with TRBJ1-1; 9 positions match TRBD1. V lost 2 bases, J lost 5 bases, and 1 base stayed unmatched. Germline assignment: CDR1 SGDLS and CDR2 YYNGEE. CDR3 length: 13 residues.

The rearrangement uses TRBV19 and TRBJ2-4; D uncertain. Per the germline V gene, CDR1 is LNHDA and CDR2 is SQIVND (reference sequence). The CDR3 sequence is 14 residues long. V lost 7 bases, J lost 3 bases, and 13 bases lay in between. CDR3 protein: CASKLRVGKNIQYF. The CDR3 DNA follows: TGTGCCAGTAAACTACGAGTGGGCAAAAACATTCAGTACTTC.

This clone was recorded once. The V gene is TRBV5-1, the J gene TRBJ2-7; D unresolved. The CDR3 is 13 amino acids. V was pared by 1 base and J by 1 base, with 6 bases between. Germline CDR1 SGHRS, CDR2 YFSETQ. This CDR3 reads CASSLTPSYEQYF. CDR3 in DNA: TGCGCCAGCAGCTTGACACCGTCCTACGAGCAGTACTTC.

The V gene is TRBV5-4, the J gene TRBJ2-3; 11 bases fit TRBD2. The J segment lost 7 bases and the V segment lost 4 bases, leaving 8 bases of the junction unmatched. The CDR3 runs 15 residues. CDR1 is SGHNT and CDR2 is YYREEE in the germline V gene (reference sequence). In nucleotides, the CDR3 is TGTGCCAGCAGCCTCACTAGCGGGGGTTTTCATACGCAGTATTTT. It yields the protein CASSLTSGGFHTQYF.

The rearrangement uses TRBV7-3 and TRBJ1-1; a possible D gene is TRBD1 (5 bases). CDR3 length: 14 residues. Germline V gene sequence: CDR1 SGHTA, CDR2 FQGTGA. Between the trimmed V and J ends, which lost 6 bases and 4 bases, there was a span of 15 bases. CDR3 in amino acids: CASRGGTQGTEAFF. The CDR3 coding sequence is TGTGCCAGCAGGGGGGGGACCCAGGGCACTGAAGCTTTCTTT.

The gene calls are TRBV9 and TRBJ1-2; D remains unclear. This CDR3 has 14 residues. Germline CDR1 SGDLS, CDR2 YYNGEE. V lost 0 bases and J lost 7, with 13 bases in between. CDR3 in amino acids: CASSVGSETSGYTF. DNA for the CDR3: TGTGCCAGCAGCGTAGGATCGGAGACTTCTGGCTACACCTTC.

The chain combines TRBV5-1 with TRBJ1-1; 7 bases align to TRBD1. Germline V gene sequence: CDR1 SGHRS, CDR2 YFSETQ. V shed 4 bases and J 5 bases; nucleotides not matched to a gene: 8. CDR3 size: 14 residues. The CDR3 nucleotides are TGCGCCAGCAGCGTAGGGACAGTAGGGACTGAAGCTTTCTTT. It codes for CASSVGTVGTEAFF.